This T cell receptor (beta chain) was found in a study of T cells in Graves' hyperthyroidism and ophthalmopathy. The CDR3 is 13 amino acids. V was cut by 3 bases and J by 4 bases, with 9 bases left in between. The table lists this clonotype with many counts. Authors of the study amplified TCR beta CDR3 regions from RNA transcripts. An initial round of RT-PCR targeting the TCR CDR3 relied on the HTBI primer set. TCRdb re-derived calls from the multiplex PCR reads in MiXCR, one entry per CDR3 protein. The table lists 200,000 to 250,000 distinct CDR3 sequences, 17% of them singletons. The rearrangement uses TRBV12-3 or TRBV12-4 and TRBJ1-1; the D is unclear. Sequenced input: blood. The clonotype was recovered from a man aged 45-65 years with Graves' hyperthyroidism. The CDR3 DNA reads TGTGCCAGCAGTTTGGGCCCGAGCACTGAAGCTTTCTTT. Its protein is CASSLGPSTEAFF.